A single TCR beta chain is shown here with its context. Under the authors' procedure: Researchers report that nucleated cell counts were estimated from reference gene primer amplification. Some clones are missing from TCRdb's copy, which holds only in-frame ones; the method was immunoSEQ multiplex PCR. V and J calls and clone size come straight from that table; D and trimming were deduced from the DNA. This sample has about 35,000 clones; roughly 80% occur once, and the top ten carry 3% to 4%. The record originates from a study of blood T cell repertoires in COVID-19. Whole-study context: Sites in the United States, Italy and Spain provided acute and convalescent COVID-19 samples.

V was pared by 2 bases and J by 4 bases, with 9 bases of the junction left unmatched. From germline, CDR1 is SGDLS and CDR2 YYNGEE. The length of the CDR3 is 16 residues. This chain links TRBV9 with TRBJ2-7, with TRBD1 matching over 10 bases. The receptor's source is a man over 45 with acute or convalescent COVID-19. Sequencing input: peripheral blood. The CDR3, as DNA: TGTGCCAGCAGCGTGGGCCCGACAGGGGGCAGGTACGAGCAGTACTTC. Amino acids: CASSVGPTGGRYEQYF. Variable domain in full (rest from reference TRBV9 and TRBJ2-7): DSGVTQTPKHLITATGQRVTLRCSPRSGDLSVYWYQQSLDQGLQFLIQYYNGEERAKGNILERFSAQQFPDLHSELNLSSLELGDSALYFCASSVGPTGGRYEQYFGPGTRLTVT.